The 31 T cell receptor beta chains below come from one sample, sequenced in a study of blood T cells in healthy people across ages. Primers used in a second PCR of about 7 to 11 cycles were a sample-barcoded 5' primer and a J-beta primer mix. MiXCR, applied by TCRdb to the 5' RACE reads, yields one record per CDR3 protein. This sample yields some 1.4 million distinct CDR3 sequences, of which roughly 40% are seen a single time; around 8% belongs to the top ten. The sequencing sample was made of blood. The receptors come from a woman between 18 and 30 years old in good health.

The chain combines TRBV2 with TRBJ2-7, with D perhaps matching TRBD1 (5 bases). There are 14 residues in the CDR3. Between the trimmed V and J ends, which lost 7 bases and 2 bases, there was a span of 15 bases. Germline lookup yields CDR1 SNHLY and CDR2 FYNNEI. The CDR3 here is CASKRQTEAYEQYF. The DNA of the CDR3 is TGTGCCAGCAAGAGACAGACCGAAGCCTACGAGCAGTACTTC.

The chain uses TRBV7-2 and TRBJ1-1, with 7 bases identical to TRBD1. Trimming cost V 5 bases and J 5 bases; bases outside gene matches: 11. CDR1 and CDR2 from the germline V gene are SGHTA and FQGNSA. This CDR3 has 15 amino acids. This CDR3 reads CASSPSTGRATEAFF. The CDR3 nucleotides read TGTGCCAGCAGCCCGTCGACAGGGCGGGCAACTGAAGCTTTCTTT.

The CDR3 DNA is TGTGCCAGCAGTAGGGGGTCTGGTACGTACGAGCAGTACTTC. Protein product: CASSRGSGTYEQYF. The gene calls are TRBV12-3 or TRBV12-4 and TRBJ2-7; TRBD1 is a possible D gene (6 bases). The V gene lost 5 bases and the J gene lost 4 bases, with 15 bases spanning the gap. The CDR3 contains 14 residues.

Only a few counts were recorded for this clonotype. This rearrangement joins TRBV28 to TRBJ2-7; D is possibly TRBD1 (5 bases). V was pared by 2 bases and J by 0 bases, with 11 bases between. CDR1 is MDHEN and CDR2 is SYDVKM in the germline V gene. The CDR3 extends over 15 amino acids. CDR3 amino acids: CASSLRGYSSYEQYF. The CDR3 nucleotides read TGTGCCAGCAGTTTAAGGGGATACTCCTCCTACGAGCAGTACTTC.

This clonotype occurred a few times. The chain employs TRBV28 and TRBJ1-1; D is unclear. The CDR3 contains 12 residues. The V and J ends lost 2 bases and 7 bases respectively, with 8 bases between them. Germline assignment: CDR1 MDHEN and CDR2 SYDVKM. The CDR3 loop is CASSLNRIEAFF. CDR3 coding DNA: TGTGCCAGCAGTTTAAACAGAATTGAAGCTTTCTTT. The full variable domain, its missing parts supplied by reference TRBV28 and TRBJ1-1, is DVKVTQSSRYLVKRTGEKVFLECVQDMDHENMFWYRQDPGLGLRLIYFSYDVKMKEKGDIPEGYSVSREKKERFSLILESASTNQTSMYLCASSLNRIEAFFGQGTRLTVV.

The sample holds a few counts of this clonotype. The chain employs TRBV20-1 and TRBJ2-7; 11 bases agree with TRBD2. This CDR3 region has 14 residues. V dropped 5 bases and J dropped 0; count of bases not matched to a gene: 3. Looked up from germline, CDR1 is DFQATT and CDR2 is SNEGSKA (reference sequence). The CDR3 loop reads CSASTSGNSYEQYF. Here the CDR3 DNA reads TGCAGTGCTTCGACTAGCGGGAACTCCTACGAGCAGTACTTC.

The chain carries TRBV7-2 and TRBJ2-7, with a tentative D call TRBD2 (5 bases). This CDR3 is built from 14 residues. From germline, CDR1 is SGHTA and CDR2 FQGNSA. V dropped 4 bases and J dropped 0 bases, with 10 bases sitting between them. DNA of the CDR3: TGTGCCAGCAGCTCTCAGACTACCTCCTACGAGCAGTACTTC. This encodes CASSSQTTSYEQYF. Using reference TRBV7-2 and TRBJ2-7 for the parts outside the CDR3, the full variable domain is GAGVSQSPSNKVTEKGKDVELRCDPISGHTALYWYRQSLGQGLEFLIYFQGNSAPDKSGLPSDRFSAERTGGSVSTLTIQRTQQEDSAVYLCASSSQTTSYEQYFGPGTRLTVT.

The rearrangement uses TRBV12-3 or TRBV12-4 and TRBJ1-2; a possible D gene is TRBD1 (6 bases). Trimming shortened V by 7 bases and J by 8 bases, and 17 bases separated the two germline ends. The CDR3 contains 13 residues. Written as DNA, the CDR3 is TGTGCCAGCACCGACGGAGGGACATACGGCTACACCTTC. It encodes CASTDGGTYGYTF.

This clonotype was counted only a few times. The chain couples TRBV4-2 to TRBJ1-2, with 8 bases identical to TRBD1. Germline V gives CDR1 LGHNA, CDR2 YNFKEQ. J was trimmed by 4 bases and V by 0 bases; bases with no gene match: 7. The CDR3 loop spans 16 amino acids. This CDR3 is CASSQEGEQGVYGYTF. CDR3 nucleotides: TGTGCCAGCAGCCAAGAGGGCGAACAGGGGGTCTATGGCTACACCTTC.

The genes are TRBV20-1 and TRBJ2-1; 11 positions agree with TRBD2. V shed 3 bases and J 8 bases; nucleotides not matched to a gene: 6. The CDR3 has 14 residues. Germline lookup yields CDR1 DFQATT and CDR2 SNEGSKA (reference sequence). The CDR3 is CSARGSGGAHEQFF. The DNA for the CDR3 is TGCAGTGCTAGGGGTAGCGGGGGGGCCCATGAGCAGTTCTTC.

This clonotype was picked up a small number of times. V gene TRBV20-1 combines with J gene TRBJ2-5; perhaps D is TRBD1 or TRBD2 (7 bases each). The CDR3 sequence is 13 residues long. The germline CDR1 and CDR2 sequences are DFQATT and SNEGSKA (reference sequence). V was cut by 3 bases and J by 5 bases, with 13 bases left in between. CDR3 protein: CSASAGGGETQYF. Written as DNA, the CDR3 is TGCAGTGCTAGCGCAGGGGGAGGGGAGACCCAGTACTTC.

The chain is built from TRBV25-1 and TRBJ1-2; D perhaps matches TRBD1 (6 bases). CDR3 length: 15 amino acids. Per germline, CDR1 MGHDK and CDR2 SYGVNS. Trimming took 3 bases from V and 4 from J, leaving 15 bases between them. CDR3 protein: CASSDLTRTAYGYTF. CDR3 DNA sequence: TGTGCCAGCAGTGACTTGACGCGGACAGCCTATGGCTACACCTTC.

This clonotype appeared a few times. This sequence joins TRBV29-1 and TRBJ2-3; D is possibly TRBD1 (5 bases). The germline gives CDR1 SQVTM, CDR2 ANQGSEA. This CDR3 spans 14 amino acids. Trimming left V 4 bases short and J 2 bases short, with 13 bases between. The CDR3 DNA reads TGCAGCGTTGGGACAACCTTCCTCACAGATACGCAGTATTTT. This translates into CSVGTTFLTDTQYF.

This clonotype was seen only a few times. The chain carries TRBV20-1 and TRBJ2-7; 9 positions agree with TRBD2. With V trimmed by 3 bases and J by 7 bases, 13 bases remained unmatched. CDR1 and CDR2 from the germline V gene are DFQATT and SNEGSKA (reference sequence). The CDR3 has 15 amino acids. CDR3: CSASPPTSGPGEQYF. The CDR3 DNA sequence: TGCAGTGCTAGCCCCCCTACTAGCGGGCCGGGGGAGCAGTACTTC.

The chain combines TRBV7-2 with TRBJ1-2; no firm D call. The CDR3 runs 16 residues. V lost 1 base to trimming and J lost 0 bases, with 12 bases between them. The germline gives CDR1 SGHTA, CDR2 FQGNSA. This CDR3 reads CASSLVGSASNYGYTF. The CDR3 nucleotides are TGTGCCAGCAGCTTAGTGGGTTCGGCGTCTAACTATGGCTACACCTTC.

This clonotype was seen just once. The rearrangement joins TRBV10-3 to TRBJ2-1, with a tentative D call TRBD2 (6 bases). The assigned J gene may be wrong: the sequence end matches TRBJ2-7 better. The germline CDR1 and CDR2 sequences are ENHRY and SYGVKD. This CDR3 has 17 amino acids. The CDR3 sequence is CAISAGGGMSSYNEQYF. The CDR3 DNA sequence: TGTGCCATCAGTGCCGGTGGCGGGATGAGCTCCTACAATGAGCAGTACTTC.

This clonotype was detected only a few times. This chain uses TRBV12-3 or TRBV12-4 with TRBJ1-2, with a tentative D call TRBD1 (6 bases). V shed 6 bases and J shed 8 bases, with 16 bases lying between them. The CDR3 runs to 13 residues. In DNA, the CDR3 is TGTGCCAGCAGGACGGGGGGCGAATACGGCTACACCTTC. Translated: CASRTGGEYGYTF.

The chain joins TRBV21-1 to TRBJ1-1. TRBV21-1 is classified as a pseudogene. CDR3 length: 13 residues. The CDR3 bases are TGTGCCAGCGGCAGGCAAATGAACACTGAAGCTTTCTTT. Its translation: CASGRQMNTEAFF.

The CDR3 region has the DNA TGCAGTGCTAGGATAATGTCCGAGCAGTACTTC. It encodes CSARIMSEQYF. V is TRBV20-1 and J is TRBJ2-7; D is unclear. This CDR3 is 11 amino acids long. CDR1 is DFQATT, CDR2 SNEGSKA, per germline (reference sequence). V lost 3 bases, J lost 6 bases, and 9 bases lay in between.

V and J are TRBV29-1 and TRBJ1-2; no reliable D call. V shed 5 bases and J shed 1 base, with 8 bases lying between them. The CDR3 sequence is 12 residues long. Germline V gene data show CDR1 as SQVTM and CDR2 as ANQGSEA. The CDR3 reads CSVSLDNYGYTF. CDR3 bases: TGCAGCGTTTCCCTAGATAACTATGGCTACACCTTC.

This clonotype was seen ten or more times. V gene TRBV4-1 combines with J gene TRBJ2-7; 7 bases map to TRBD2. The ends lost 1 base at V and 2 bases at J; junction bases unmatched: 11. Germline lookup yields CDR1 MGHRA and CDR2 YSYEKL. This CDR3 has 17 amino acids. CDR3 coding DNA: TGCGCCAGCAGCCAAGCAGCCGGGACTACCGTAACCTACGAGCAGTACTTC. It encodes CASSQAAGTTVTYEQYF.

As concerns this clonotype: Germline is not matched at one junction end, which may reflect a read error. The chain couples TRBV18 to TRBJ2-5, with no clear D. Germline-derived CDR1 and CDR2 are KGHSH and LQKENI. The CDR3 sequence is 12 residues long. The CDR3 bases are TGTACCAGCGCACCACTACAAGAGACCCAGTACTTC. Protein: CTSAPLQETQYF.

The V call is TRBV4-1, the J call TRBJ2-7; 9 bases are shared with TRBD2. The CDR3 runs to 15 residues. V shed 3 bases and J 3 bases; nucleotides not matched to a gene: 6. Looked up from germline, CDR1 is MGHRA and CDR2 is YSYEKL. The CDR3 DNA follows: TGCGCCAGCAGCCATGCACTAGCGGGTTACTACGAGCAGTACTTC. Its protein product is CASSHALAGYYEQYF.

In this sample, this clonotype turned up a few times. The J gene is TRBJ2-3, the V gene TRBV7-9; no clear D. Trimming cost V 0 bases and J 4 bases, with 11 bases left between them. The CDR3 runs 15 residues. The germline gives CDR1 SEHNR, CDR2 FQNEAQ (reference sequence). CDR3 region: CASSLAGLDPDTQYF. CDR3 DNA: TGTGCCAGCAGCTTAGCGGGGTTAGACCCAGATACGCAGTATTTT.

The V call is TRBV6-1, the J call TRBJ2-4, with 7 bases identical to TRBD2. The CDR3 contains 15 residues. Looked up from germline, CDR1 is MNHNS and CDR2 is SASEGT. V trimming: 3 bases; J trimming: 1 base; junction bases outside the gene matches: 3. Here the CDR3 DNA reads TGTGCCAGCAGTGAGGCGACTAGCGCCAAAAACATTCAGTACTTC. Translation: CASSEATSAKNIQYF.

The chain carries TRBV20-1 and TRBJ2-7, with D uncertain. This CDR3 has 12 residues. V gave up 5 bases and J gave up 2 bases, with 10 bases separating them. The germline CDR1 and CDR2 sequences are DFQATT and SNEGSKA (reference sequence). The CDR3 DNA is TGCAGTGCTCGGCCTATTACCTACGAGCAGTACTTC. Translation gives CSARPITYEQYF.

The chain has TRBV7-2 and TRBJ2-2, with 12 bases aligning to TRBD2. The CDR3 totals 18 residues. Trimming cost V 1 base and J 3 bases; bases outside gene matches: 6. The germline V gene encodes CDR1 SGHTA and CDR2 FQGNSA. CDR3 residues: CASSLGLAGAQDTGELFF. CDR3 nucleotides: TGTGCCAGCAGCTTAGGACTAGCGGGGGCCCAGGACACCGGGGAGCTGTTTTTT.

This clonotype was seen only a few times. The chain is built from TRBV20-1 and TRBJ2-7, with a tentative D call TRBD1 (6 bases). Per germline, CDR1 DFQATT and CDR2 SNEGSKA (reference sequence). The CDR3 runs to 14 residues. Trimming stripped 6 bases from V and 1 base from J, with 16 bases between. The CDR3 bases are TGCAGTGCAAGACTAAACAGGGCTTCCTACGAGCAGTACTTC. It is translated as CSARLNRASYEQYF.

This clonotype was seen a single time. The V and J genes are TRBV10-2 and TRBJ2-2; D gene ambiguous. This CDR3 has 14 residues. V gave up 5 bases and J gave up 0 bases, with 7 bases separating them. CDR1 is WSHSY, CDR2 SAAADI, per germline. CDR3 nucleotides: TGCGCCAGCAGTCAAAATGCGAACACCGGGGAGCTGTTTTTT. Protein: CASSQNANTGELFF.

The chain employs TRBV28 and TRBJ2-5; D is undetermined. The V end lost 3 bases, the J end lost 8 bases, and 13 bases lay between the germline ends. Germline CDR1 reads MDHEN; CDR2 reads SYDVKM. CDR3 length: 13 residues. The CDR3 protein is CASSLGALPTQYF. In nucleotides, the CDR3 is TGTGCCAGCAGTTTGGGCGCTCTGCCTACCCAGTACTTC.

The chain couples TRBV6-1 to TRBJ2-3; D call uncertain. The CDR3 has 15 amino acids. Germline loops: CDR1 MNHNS, CDR2 SASEGT. V was trimmed by 2 bases and J by 0 bases, leaving 9 bases between them. The CDR3 loop reads CASSERAISTDTQYF. The CDR3 nucleotides are TGTGCCAGCAGTGAAAGAGCCATAAGCACAGATACGCAGTATTTT.